Sequencing of this TCR beta chain was carried out in a study of blood T cell repertoires in COVID-19. Study background: The samples span acute and convalescent COVID-19 from the United States, Italy and Spain. The analysed material was cDNA or gDNA that came from T cells, B-cell-depleted T cells, or PBMCs.

In the authors' methods: Estimated nucleated cell counts came from reference gene primer amplification. Measured with immunoSEQ multiplex PCR; TCRdb has only the in-frame clones, and not every one. V, J and clone size are taken as reported in that table, and D and trimming were inferred from the DNA itself. Among a few hundred thousand clones listed, about 85% were seen once. Germline assignment: CDR1 SGHAT and CDR2 FQNNGV. V dropped 5 bases and J dropped 3 bases, with 13 bases sitting between them. The CDR3 is made up of 14 amino acids. The material sequenced was peripheral blood. The receptor's source is a woman aged 18-29 years with acute or convalescent COVID-19. V and J are TRBV11-2 and TRBJ2-5; D is possibly TRBD2 (6 bases). DNA for the CDR3: TGTGCCAGCAGCCACCGGACGGGGGAAGAGACCCAGTACTTC. It is translated as CASSHRTGEETQYF.